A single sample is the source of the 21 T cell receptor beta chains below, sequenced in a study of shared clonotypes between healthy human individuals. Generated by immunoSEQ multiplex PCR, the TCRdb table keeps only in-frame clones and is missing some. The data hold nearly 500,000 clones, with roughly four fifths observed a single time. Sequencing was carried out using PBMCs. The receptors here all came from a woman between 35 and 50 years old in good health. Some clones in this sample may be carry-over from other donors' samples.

The CDR3 loop reads CASSEEQGAYNEQFF. The CDR3 DNA is TGTGCCAGCAGTGAGGAGCAGGGGGCGTATAATGAGCAGTTCTTC. The chain uses TRBV6-4 and TRBJ2-1; the match to TRBD1 covers 8 bases. The CDR3 contains 15 residues. J gave up 7 bases and V 3 bases, and 8 bases lay outside the gene matches. Per the germline V gene, CDR1 is MRHNA and CDR2 is SNTAGT.

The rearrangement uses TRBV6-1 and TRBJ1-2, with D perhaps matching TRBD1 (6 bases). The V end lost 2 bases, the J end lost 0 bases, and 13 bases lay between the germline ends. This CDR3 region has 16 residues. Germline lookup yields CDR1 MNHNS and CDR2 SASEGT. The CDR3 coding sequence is TGTGCCAGCAGTGAAATTGGACAGCCAACTAACTATGGCTACACCTTC. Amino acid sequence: CASSEIGQPTNYGYTF.

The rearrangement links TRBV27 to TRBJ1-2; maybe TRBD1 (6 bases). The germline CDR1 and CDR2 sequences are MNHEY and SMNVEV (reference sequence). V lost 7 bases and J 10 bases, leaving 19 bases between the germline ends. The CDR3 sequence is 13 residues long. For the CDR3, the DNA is TGTGCCAGCACTGGGACAAACGGTATGGTCTACACCTTC. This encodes CASTGTNGMVYTF.

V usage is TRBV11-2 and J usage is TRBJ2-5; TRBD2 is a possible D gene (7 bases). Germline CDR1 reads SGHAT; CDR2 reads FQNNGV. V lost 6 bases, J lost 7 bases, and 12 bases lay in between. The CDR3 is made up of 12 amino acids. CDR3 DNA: TGTGCCAGCAGAAGGGGGGGCGCGACCCAGTACTTC. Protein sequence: CASRRGGATQYF.

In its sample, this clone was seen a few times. As DNA, the CDR3 is TGTGCCAGCAAGGGGACAGGGGTTTCCTACGAGCAGTACTTC. Its translation is CASKGTGVSYEQYF. The chain has TRBV2 and TRBJ2-7, with TRBD1 matching 10 bases. V shed 7 bases, J shed 1 base, and the junction held 4 bases outside the gene matches. The CDR3 length is 14 residues. Per germline, CDR1 SNHLY and CDR2 FYNNEI.

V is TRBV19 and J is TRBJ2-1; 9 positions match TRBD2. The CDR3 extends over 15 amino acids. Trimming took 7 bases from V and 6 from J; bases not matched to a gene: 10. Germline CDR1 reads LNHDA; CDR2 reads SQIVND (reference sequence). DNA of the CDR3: TGTGCCAGTAACGGCCGCGGGAGGGGTGGCAATGAGCAGTTCTTC. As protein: CASNGRGRGGNEQFF.

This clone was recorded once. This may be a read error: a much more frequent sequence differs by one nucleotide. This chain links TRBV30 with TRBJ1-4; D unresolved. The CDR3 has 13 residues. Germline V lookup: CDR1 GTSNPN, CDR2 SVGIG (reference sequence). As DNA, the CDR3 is TGTGCCTGGAGTGAAGGGTTGGAGGAAAAACTGCTTTTT. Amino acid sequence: CAWSEGLEEKLLF.

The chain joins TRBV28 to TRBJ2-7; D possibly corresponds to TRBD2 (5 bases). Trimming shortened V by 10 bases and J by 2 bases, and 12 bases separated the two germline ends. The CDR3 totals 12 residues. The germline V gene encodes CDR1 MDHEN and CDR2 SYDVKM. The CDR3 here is CATKLDPYEQYF. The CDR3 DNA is TGTGCCACCAAACTAGATCCCTACGAGCAGTACTTC.

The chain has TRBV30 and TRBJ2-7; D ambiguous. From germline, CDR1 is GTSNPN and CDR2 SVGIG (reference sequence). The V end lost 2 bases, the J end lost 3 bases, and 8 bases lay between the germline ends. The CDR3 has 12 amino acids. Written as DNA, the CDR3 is TGTGCCTGGAGTAGTCTAGGCTACGAGCAGTACTTC. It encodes CAWSSLGYEQYF.

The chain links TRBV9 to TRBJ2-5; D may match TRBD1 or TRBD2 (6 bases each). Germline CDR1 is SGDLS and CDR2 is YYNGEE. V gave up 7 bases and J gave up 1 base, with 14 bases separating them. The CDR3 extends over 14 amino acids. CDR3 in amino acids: CASSRGLSQETQYF. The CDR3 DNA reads TGTGCCAGCTCTCGGGGGCTATCCCAAGAGACCCAGTACTTC.

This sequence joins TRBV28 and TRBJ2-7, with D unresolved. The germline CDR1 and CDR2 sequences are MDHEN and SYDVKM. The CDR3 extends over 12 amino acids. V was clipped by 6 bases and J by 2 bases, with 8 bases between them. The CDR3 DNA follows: TGTGCCAGCAGCCAACTTACCTACGAGCAGTACTTC. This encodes CASSQLTYEQYF.

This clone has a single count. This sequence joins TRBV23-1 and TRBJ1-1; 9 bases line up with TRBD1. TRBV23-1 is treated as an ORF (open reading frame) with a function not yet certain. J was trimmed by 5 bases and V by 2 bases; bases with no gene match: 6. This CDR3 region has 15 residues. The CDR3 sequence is CASSQDRGWVTEAFF. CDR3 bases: TGCGCCAGCAGTCAAGACAGGGGGTGGGTTACTGAAGCTTTCTTT.

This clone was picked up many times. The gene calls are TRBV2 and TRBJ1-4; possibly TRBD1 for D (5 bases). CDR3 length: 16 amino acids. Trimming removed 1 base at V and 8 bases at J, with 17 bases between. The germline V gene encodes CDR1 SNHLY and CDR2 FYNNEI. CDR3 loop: CASSEGTRGEEEKLFF. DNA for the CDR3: TGTGCCAGCAGTGAAGGGACTCGGGGGGAAGAAGAAAAACTGTTTTTT.

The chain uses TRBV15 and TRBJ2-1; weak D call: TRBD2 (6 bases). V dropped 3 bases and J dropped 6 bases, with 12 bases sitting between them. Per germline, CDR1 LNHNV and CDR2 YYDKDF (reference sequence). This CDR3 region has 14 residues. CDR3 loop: CATSRGQGGNEQFF. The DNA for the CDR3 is TGTGCCACCAGCAGGGGGCAGGGAGGCAATGAGCAGTTCTTC. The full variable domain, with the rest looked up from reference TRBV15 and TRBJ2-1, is DAMVIQNPRYQVTQFGKPVTLSCSQTLNHNVMYWYQQKSSQAPKLLFHYYDKDFNNEADTPDNFQSRRPNTSFCFLDIRSPGLGDTAMYLCATSRGQGGNEQFFGPGTRLTVL.

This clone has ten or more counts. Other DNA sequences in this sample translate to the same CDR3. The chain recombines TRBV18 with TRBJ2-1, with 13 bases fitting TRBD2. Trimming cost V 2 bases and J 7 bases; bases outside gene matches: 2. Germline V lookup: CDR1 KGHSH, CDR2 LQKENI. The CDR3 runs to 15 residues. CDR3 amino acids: CASSPGLAGANEQFF. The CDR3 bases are TGTGCCAGCTCACCAGGACTAGCGGGAGCTAATGAGCAGTTCTTC.

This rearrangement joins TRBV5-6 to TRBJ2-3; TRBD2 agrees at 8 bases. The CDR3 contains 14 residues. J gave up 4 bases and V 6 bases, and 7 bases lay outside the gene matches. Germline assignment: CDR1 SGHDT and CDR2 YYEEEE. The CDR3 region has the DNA TGTGCCAGCACCAACCTCGGGGGGGCAGATACGCAGTATTTT. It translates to CASTNLGGADTQYF.

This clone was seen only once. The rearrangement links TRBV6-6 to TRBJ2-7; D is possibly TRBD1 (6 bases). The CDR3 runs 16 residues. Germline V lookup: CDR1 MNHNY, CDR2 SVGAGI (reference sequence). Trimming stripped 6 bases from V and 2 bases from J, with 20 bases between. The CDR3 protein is CASREPQGSGPYEQYF. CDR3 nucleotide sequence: TGTGCCAGCAGGGAACCTCAGGGGTCAGGACCCTACGAGCAGTACTTC.

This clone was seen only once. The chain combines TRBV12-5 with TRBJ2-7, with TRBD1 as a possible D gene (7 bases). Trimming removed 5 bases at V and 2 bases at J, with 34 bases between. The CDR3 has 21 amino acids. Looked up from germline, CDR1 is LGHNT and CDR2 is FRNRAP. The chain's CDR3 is CASGPRLPTRGGKDRTYEQYF. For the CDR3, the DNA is TGTGCTAGTGGTCCCAGGCTACCAACCCGGGGCGGGAAGGACAGGACCTACGAGCAGTACTTC. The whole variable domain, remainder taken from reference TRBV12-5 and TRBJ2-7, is DARVTQTPRHKVTEMGQEVTMRCQPILGHNTVFWYRQTMMQGLELLAYFRNRAPLDDSGMPKDRFSAEMPDATLATLKIQPSEPRDSAVYFCASGPRLPTRGGKDRTYEQYFGPGTRLTVT.

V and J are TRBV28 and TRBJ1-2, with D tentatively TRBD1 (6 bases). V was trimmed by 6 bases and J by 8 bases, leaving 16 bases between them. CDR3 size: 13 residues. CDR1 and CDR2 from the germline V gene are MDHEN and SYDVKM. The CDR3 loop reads CASRAGVSSGYTF. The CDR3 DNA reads TGTGCCAGCAGGGCAGGGGTTTCAAGCGGCTACACCTTC.

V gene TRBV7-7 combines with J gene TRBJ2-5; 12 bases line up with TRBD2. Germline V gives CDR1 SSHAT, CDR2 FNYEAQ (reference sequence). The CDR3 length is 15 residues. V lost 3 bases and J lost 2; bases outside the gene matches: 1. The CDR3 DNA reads TGTGCCAGCAGCTTCGGGACTAGCGGGCAAGAGACCCAGTACTTC. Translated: CASSFGTSGQETQYF.

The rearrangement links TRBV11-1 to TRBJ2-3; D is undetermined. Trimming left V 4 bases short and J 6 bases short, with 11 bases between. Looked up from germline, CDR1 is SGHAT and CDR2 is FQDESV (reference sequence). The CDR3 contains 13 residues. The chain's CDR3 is CASSSPGPDTQYF. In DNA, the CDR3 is TGTGCCAGCAGCTCCCCTGGCCCGGATACGCAGTATTTT.